This T cell receptor beta chain was captured in a study of early T cells in non-severe SARS-CoV-2 infection (dated by TCRdb to the early 2020s). A note on the overall study: Bulk RNA from unsorted whole blood was used for TCR sequencing, so alpha and beta chains could not be paired. What the authors observed across the whole study: Matching against VDJdb was skewed toward anti-spike CD8 responses, likely underestimated virus-specific expansions, and missed private and CD4 specificities.

For CDR1 and CDR2, the germline V gene lists SGHRS and YFSETQ. V drops 4 bases and J drops 8 bases, leaving 19 bases in between. Taken from cysteine to phenylalanine, the CDR3 has 15 residues. The retained sequence is limited to the CDR3, 45 bases, with the frame set at the first base. This clonotype was picked up many times. Its antigen is unknown. The sample holds no much larger clone one base away, and base qualities are not on file. Preparation of the library involved 5' RACE. TCRdb records NextSeq 500 as the sequencer. In the TCR library protocol, unique molecular identifiers were attached to individual cDNA molecules to correct for PCR bias and sequencing error. Both TCR alpha and beta chains were sequenced, and tight co-correlation was observed between alpha and beta sequence abundances in each sample. The study's processing was this. Decombinator V4 was used to perform V gene, J gene and CDR3 annotation of TCR sequences. Expanded TCRs were defined as changing significantly between any two time points under a Poisson model with p below 0.0001. TCR abundances were normalised to the total number of TCRs sequenced per sample and were expressed as counts per million. MAIT TCRs were defined by TRAV1-2 paired with TRAJ12, TRAJ20 or TRAJ33, and iNKT TCRs by TRAV10 paired with TRAJ18. A search of VDJdb, accessed on 1 November 2021, was run for TCRs annotated to CMV, EBV and SARS-CoV-2, with TCRs annotated for multiple antigens excluded. TCRdb itself trimmed the public reads at Q25 with fastp, ran MiXCR and retained productive beta chains. Identical CDR3 proteins give one entry, which carries the most common genes and DNA. These V and J calls originate from TCRdb's pipeline instead of the authors' own analysis. The table for this sample lists more than 55,000 distinct CDR3 sequences; roughly 4.9% of them were counted only once. Of the sample, about 3.6% is held by the ten largest clones.

Set within a cohort of healthcare workers in London, UK, this nested case-control study involved weekly PCR testing of nasopharyngeal swabs along with blood sampling. Healthcare workers were recruited during the week of the UK lockdown, between 23 and 31 March 2020, and followed weekly for up to 16 weeks. The clonotype comes from an adult who was a healthcare worker with PCR-confirmed SARS-CoV-2 infection or an uninfected control (not recorded which). The donor label of this sample is uncertain. The chain is made from TRBV5-1 and TRBJ2-1, with a weak D call of TRBD2 (5 bases match). Material: whole blood, obtained at baseline. The nucleotides read TGCGCCAGCAGCCCACTTGAACGGGGTCTGGATGAGCAGTTCTTC. This gives the protein CASSPLERGLDEQFF.